This T cell receptor (beta chain) was sequenced during a study of neoadjuvant anti-PD-1 for oral cavity cancer. The wider study: Most patients had three to four biweekly doses of 3 mg/kg nivolumab before resection.

Cohort: HPV-negative, locally advanced oral cavity squamous cell carcinoma patients. Blood cells were analyzed directly, without culture or expansion. Germline V gene sequence: CDR1 MNHEY, CDR2 SMNVEV (reference sequence). CDR3 size: 14 residues. Trimming took off 5 bases at V and 6 bases at J, with 16 bases between the two ends. Clones were read by immunoSEQ multiplex PCR, and TCRdb kept only the in-frame ones, dropping some. The table has some 15,000 clones, about 60% seen once. The study's findings and limits: Higher pretreatment Treg/Th17 ratios tracked higher pretreatment blood clonality.

As for this clone: Its antigen is not identified.

Sequences were derived from PBMCs, sampled before nivolumab (anti-PD-1) treatment. This sequence originates from a person between 40 and 85 years old with oral cavity squamous cell carcinoma. The gene calls are TRBV27 and TRBJ1-2; weak D call: TRBD1 (6 bases). CDR3 amino acids: CASSTLQGGDGYTF. The DNA of the CDR3 is TGTGCCAGCAGTACACTACAGGGAGGGGATGGCTACACCTTC.